This TCR beta chain comes out of a study of shared clonotypes between healthy human individuals. CDR1 is MNHEY and CDR2 is SMNVEV in the germline V gene (reference sequence). This CDR3 has 14 residues. J gave up 6 bases and V 1 base, and 4 bases lay outside the gene matches. The table came from immunoSEQ multiplex PCR; TCRdb's copy has only in-frame clones and leaves some out. Seen here are about 610,000 clones, 95% to 97% observed once, and the top ten hold roughly 0.12%. CD45RO negativity and positive selection for CCR7 defined naive CD8 cells, a population that excluded terminally differentiated effector memory CD45RA+ cells.

The V call is TRBV27, the J call TRBJ2-7; TRBD2 agrees at 9 bases. The clonotype was recovered from a woman aged 25 to 39 in good health. Material: naive CD8+ T cells sorted from blood. As DNA, the CDR3 is TGTGCCAGCAGTTTATGGGGACTAGCACCCGAGCAGTACTTC. It yields the protein CASSLWGLAPEQYF.